The 27 T cell receptor beta chains given below trace back to one sample, sequenced in a study of control samples from healthy donors and cancer patients. TCRdb keeps only in-frame clones here, not all; method: immunoSEQ multiplex PCR. The profile shows 150,000 to 200,000 clones, more than 85% of them singletons. The sample taken for sequencing was blood. The receptor source for this set is a woman aged 40 to 55 in good health.

This sequence joins TRBV11-2 and TRBJ1-1; TRBD1 agrees at 10 bases. This CDR3 has 17 residues. V lost 3 bases, J lost 3 bases, and 10 bases stayed unmatched. The germline V gene encodes CDR1 SGHAT and CDR2 FQNNGV. The CDR3 DNA sequence: TGTGCCAGCAGCTTTACGGCTGGGACAGGGGTTGACACTGAAGCTTTCTTT. Amino acids: CASSFTAGTGVDTEAFF.

This rearrangement joins TRBV24-1 to TRBJ1-2; 7 nucleotides match TRBD1. J gave up 2 bases and V 4 bases, and 6 bases lay outside the gene matches. The CDR3 is 15 amino acids. Germline V gene data show CDR1 as KGHDR and CDR2 as SFDVKD. The CDR3 region is CATSDPQGENYGYTF. DNA of the CDR3: TGTGCCACCAGTGACCCCCAGGGGGAGAACTATGGCTACACCTTC.

This sequence joins TRBV27 and TRBJ1-5, with TRBD1 as a possible D gene (5 bases). The CDR3 totals 15 residues. Trimming removed 6 bases at V and 7 bases at J, with 19 bases between. Per germline, CDR1 MNHEY and CDR2 SMNVEV (reference sequence). The CDR3 sequence is CASSPDAGWRQPQHF. For the CDR3, the DNA is TGTGCCAGCAGCCCGGACGCAGGGTGGCGCCAGCCCCAGCATTTT.

The chain couples TRBV6-4 to TRBJ1-5; unclear D gene. Germline V gene data show CDR1 as MRHNA and CDR2 as SNTAGT. The CDR3 length is 10 residues. V was shortened by 6 bases and J by 7 bases, with 4 bases between the two germline ends. The chain's CDR3 is CASRNQPQHF. CDR3 DNA: TGTGCCAGCAGGAACCAGCCCCAGCATTTT.

The rearrangement links TRBV6-4 to TRBJ1-2; no clear D. Germline V CDR1 and CDR2: MRHNA, SNTAGT. The CDR3 runs 15 residues. The ends were cut back, 0 bases at V and 0 bases at J, with 8 bases in the middle. This CDR3 is CASSDSGLANYGYTF. The CDR3 coding sequence is TGTGCCAGCAGTGACTCTGGCCTAGCTAACTATGGCTACACCTTC.

The chain combines TRBV27 with TRBJ2-2; 10 nucleotides agree with TRBD2. The germline CDR1 and CDR2 sequences are MNHEY and SMNVEV (reference sequence). The CDR3 is 15 amino acids. The V segment lost 6 bases and the J segment 5 bases; nucleotides outside the gene matches: 6. DNA for the CDR3: TGTGCCAGCAGCGACAGCGGGGGGGCAACCGGGGAGCTGTTTTTT. Translating gives CASSDSGGATGELFF.

V usage is TRBV27 and J usage is TRBJ1-5; D is uncertain. CDR3 length: 18 residues. From germline, CDR1 is MNHEY and CDR2 SMNVEV (reference sequence). The V end was cut by 0 bases, the J end by 0 bases, with 15 bases between. CDR3 residues: CASSLSEPGLYSNQPQHF. DNA of the CDR3: TGTGCCAGCAGTTTATCCGAACCGGGTCTCTATAGCAATCAGCCCCAGCATTTT.

The chain couples TRBV6-1 to TRBJ2-3, with D perhaps TRBD1 or TRBD2 (5 bases each). V was cut by 4 bases and J by 6 bases, with 29 bases left in between. The germline gives CDR1 MNHNS, CDR2 SASEGT. The CDR3 has 19 amino acids. The CDR3 region has the DNA TGTGCCAGCAGTGTTTTAGGGCTAGGGGAGCCCAGTATTGGGGATACGCAGTATTTT. This encodes CASSVLGLGEPSIGDTQYF.

This clone was observed a single time. The genes are TRBV6-5 and TRBJ1-2, with a weak D call TRBD1 (6 bases). The CDR3 length is 15 residues. Germline values: CDR1 MNHEY, CDR2 SVGAGI. The V gene lost 5 bases and the J gene lost 6 bases, with 19 bases spanning the gap. Here the CDR3 reads CASSPTLAGADGYTF. The CDR3 region has the DNA TGTGCCAGCAGTCCAACCCTAGCAGGGGCTGATGGCTACACCTTC.

The genes are TRBV15 and TRBJ2-7; D possibly corresponds to TRBD2 (5 bases). V was trimmed by 5 bases and J by 0 bases, leaving 8 bases between them. Germline-derived CDR1 and CDR2 are LNHNV and YYDKDF (reference sequence). The CDR3 has 13 residues. The CDR3: CATSPGSSYEQYF. CDR3 coding DNA: TGTGCCACCAGCCCGGGGAGCTCCTACGAGCAGTACTTC.

This chain joins TRBV7-6 and TRBJ2-6; no clear D gene. Trimming took off 5 bases at V and 0 bases at J, with 8 bases between the two ends. This CDR3 region has 15 residues. The germline V gene encodes CDR1 SGHVS and CDR2 FNYEAQ. CDR3 in amino acids: CASSRQSSGANVLTF. The CDR3 DNA is TGTGCCAGCAGCCGACAAAGCTCTGGGGCCAACGTCCTGACTTTC.

This rearrangement joins TRBV19 to TRBJ1-2, with 7 nucleotides matching TRBD1. V shed 4 bases and J 2 bases; nucleotides not matched to a gene: 4. CDR3 length equals 14 residues. Per germline, CDR1 LNHDA and CDR2 SQIVND (reference sequence). The CDR3 DNA reads TGTGCCAGTAGTAGGGACAGCTTCAACTATGGCTACACCTTC. Its protein product is CASSRDSFNYGYTF.

The chain employs TRBV15 and TRBJ1-5, with a tentative D call TRBD1 (6 bases). Trimming pared 0 bases from V and 1 base from J, leaving 13 bases between. The CDR3 contains 17 residues. Germline assignment: CDR1 LNHNV and CDR2 YYDKDF (reference sequence). Here the CDR3 reads CATSRDIGGASNQPQHF. The CDR3 region has the DNA TGTGCCACCAGCAGAGATATTGGGGGGGCAAGCAATCAGCCCCAGCATTTT.

In its sample, this clone was seen a few times. This sequence joins TRBV21-1 and TRBJ2-7; TRBD1 was called by the table and not checked on the DNA. TRBV21-1 represents a pseudogene. This CDR3 is built from 15 residues. The CDR3 nucleotides read TGTGCCAGCAGCACCAACAGGGGGCCTAAACACGAGCAGTACTTC. It specifies CASSTNRGPKHEQYF.

The chain is built from TRBV9 and TRBJ2-2; D is undetermined. V dropped 0 bases and J dropped 5 bases, with 11 bases sitting between them. Germline V gene sequence: CDR1 SGDLS, CDR2 YYNGEE. The CDR3 is 15 residues long. The CDR3 loop is CASSVGQVMTGELFF. DNA for the CDR3: TGTGCCAGCAGCGTAGGGCAGGTTATGACCGGGGAGCTGTTTTTT.

The chain has TRBV11-1 and TRBJ2-2; no firm D call. The CDR3 extends over 15 amino acids. V was shortened by 1 base and J by 4 bases, with 10 bases between the two germline ends. In germline, CDR1 is SGHAT, CDR2 FQDESV (reference sequence). CDR3 loop: CASSLGGGFTGELFF. The CDR3 nucleotides are TGTGCCAGCAGCTTAGGAGGCGGATTCACCGGGGAGCTGTTTTTT.

The chain links TRBV6-6 to TRBJ1-2, with 9 nucleotides matching TRBD1. The V and J ends lost 0 bases and 6 bases, in that order; junction bases with no gene match: 8. This CDR3 has 16 residues. Looked up from germline, CDR1 is MNHNY and CDR2 is SVGAGI (reference sequence). CDR3 sequence reads: CASSYSLRQGDNGYTF. CDR3 nucleotide sequence: TGTGCCAGCAGTTACTCGCTGCGACAGGGGGATAATGGCTACACCTTC.

This chain joins TRBV7-8 and TRBJ1-1, with D possibly TRBD1 on 5 matching bases. Germline V CDR1 and CDR2: SGHVS, FQNEAQ. The CDR3 sequence is 14 residues long. The V and J ends lost 2 bases and 4 bases respectively, with 11 bases between them. The CDR3 coding sequence is TGTGCCAGCAGCTTACGGGGGTTCGGCACTGAAGCTTTCTTT. As protein: CASSLRGFGTEAFF.

This chain connects TRBV5-1 to TRBJ2-7, with D perhaps TRBD2 (6 bases). V lost 1 base, J lost 9 bases, and 11 bases lay in between. This CDR3 region has 12 residues. The V gene's germline CDR1 is SGHRS and CDR2 YFSETQ. As DNA, the CDR3 is TGCGCCAGCAGCTTGCCAGGGACTGGGCAGTACTTC. Protein product: CASSLPGTGQYF.

The chain employs TRBV6-5 and TRBJ1-5; 8 bases match TRBD1. The V gene end was trimmed by 6 bases and the J gene end by 4 bases; junction bases not matched to a gene: 8. Germline lookup yields CDR1 MNHEY and CDR2 SVGAGI. There are 15 residues in the CDR3. The CDR3, as DNA: TGTGCCAGCAGCAGAGACAGGGGCCGTAATCAGCCCCAGCATTTT. It codes for CASSRDRGRNQPQHF.

This chain joins TRBV7-2 and TRBJ1-2, with 9 nucleotides matching TRBD1. J gave up 4 bases and V 5 bases, and 14 bases lay outside the gene matches. This CDR3 has 17 residues. Per germline, CDR1 SGHTA and CDR2 FQGNSA. Here the CDR3 DNA reads TGTGCCAGCAGCCTAGGGACAGGGATGGTTTTGGGCTATGGCTACACCTTC. Protein sequence: CASSLGTGMVLGYGYTF.

CDR3 sequence: CASSLTANEKLFF. CDR3 sequence (DNA): TGTGCCAGCAGCTTAACGGCTAATGAAAAACTGTTTTTT. J is TRBJ1-4 and V is TRBV7-9; D ambiguous. Trimming removed 2 bases from V and 3 bases from J, with 4 bases in between. This CDR3 is 13 amino acids long. Germline V gene data show CDR1 as SEHNR and CDR2 as FQNEAQ (reference sequence).

The genes are TRBV2 and TRBJ2-5; 14 bases fit TRBD2. The CDR3 totals 16 residues. V dropped 6 bases and J dropped 5; count of bases not matched to a gene: 8. Germline CDR1 reads SNHLY; CDR2 reads FYNNEI. CDR3 amino acids: CASSSGTSGGRETQYF. The CDR3 DNA reads as TGTGCCAGCAGCTCCGGGACTAGCGGGGGCCGGGAGACCCAGTACTTC.

V and J are TRBV18 and TRBJ2-5; TRBD2 agrees at 7 bases. The CDR3 extends over 17 amino acids. After removal of 0 bases from V and 7 bases from J, the junction contained 14 bases not matched to a gene. The germline gives CDR1 KGHSH, CDR2 LQKENI. CDR3 sequence reads: CASSPPEAGPTGGTQYF. The CDR3 region has the DNA TGTGCCAGCTCACCACCGGAAGCGGGGCCCACCGGGGGGACCCAGTACTTC.

V gene TRBV5-1 combines with J gene TRBJ2-7; no reliable D call. CDR1 and CDR2 from the germline V gene are SGHRS and YFSETQ. This CDR3 is built from 12 residues. V was clipped by 0 bases and J by 5 bases, with 6 bases between them. The CDR3 DNA reads as TGCGCCAGCAGCTTGGACAGCCACGAGCAGTACTTC. Translated: CASSLDSHEQYF.

V usage is TRBV7-2 and J usage is TRBJ2-7, with TRBD1 matching 12 bases. Germline lookup yields CDR1 SGHTA and CDR2 FQGNSA. This CDR3 is built from 14 residues. Trimming cost V 4 bases and J 3 bases; bases outside gene matches: 1. The CDR3 protein is CASSWDRGLYEQYF. The CDR3 nucleotides are TGTGCCAGCAGCTGGGACAGGGGGCTCTACGAGCAGTACTTC.

This clone came up once. This rearrangement joins TRBV14 to TRBJ1-2, with 7 bases aligning to TRBD1. This CDR3 region has 13 residues. Trimming at V came to 4 bases and at J to 6 bases, leaving 5 bases not matched to a gene. Germline V lookup: CDR1 SGHDN, CDR2 FVKESK. CDR3: CASSPGQVHGYTF. Here the CDR3 DNA reads TGTGCCAGCAGCCCCGGACAGGTTCATGGCTACACCTTC. The variable domain in full, with the rest retrieved from reference TRBV14 and TRBJ1-2, is EAGVTQFPSHSVIEKGQTVTLRCDPISGHDNLYWYRRVMGKEIKFLLHFVKESKQDESGMPNNRFLAERTGGTYSTLKVQPAELEDSGVYFCASSPGQVHGYTFGSGTRLTVV.